This TCR beta chain was captured by sequencing in a study of shared clonotypes between healthy human individuals (dated by TCRdb to 2020 to 2022). Looking at the study overall: The cohort comprised a couple of women and a few men aged 18 to 49 years. To estimate repertoire size and how much clonotype sharing occurs between individuals, the study deeply sequenced the blood TCR repertoires of several healthy adults. To increase sequencing depth and limit assay-specific biases, TCR repertoire library preparation and sequencing were carried out by different laboratories using diverse techniques. For each donor, CD4 naive and CD4 memory were each given three plates, CD8 naive was given two plates, and CD8 memory was given one plate. Between about 0.85 and 10 billion PBMCs per donor were obtained by leukapheresis.

Trimming accounts for 2 bases at V and 9 bases at J, while the number of junction bases matched to no gene is 2. From a lookup of the germline V gene, CDR1 and CDR2 are MNHEY and SVGAGI. The CDR3 numbers 14 residues from cysteine through phenylalanine. CDR3 DNA is the only sequence kept; it has 42 bases, read in frame from the first base. Turning to this clone: The antigen it binds to is not known. No quality values exist for individual bases; no much larger clone is one base distant.

Using the deep immunoSEQ assay, TCR CDR3 regions were amplified from genomic DNA by multiplex PCR. Genomic DNA extracted from each cell subset was distributed evenly over all wells of several immunoSEQ 96-well plates, and each plate served as one replicate. For sorted subsets, each replicate PCR was loaded with about 200 ng genomic DNA, equivalent to roughly 30,000 T cell genomes. Purified libraries were quantified with a Qubit 3.0 fluorometer, sized on a Bioanalyzer 2100, and re-quantified with the KAPA Library Quantification kit. Every immunoSEQ 96-well plate was sequenced on a separate single-read 150-cycle Illumina NextSeq 550 flow cell. In the authors' own workflow: The immunoSEQ output contained only junctional sequences without quality scores, so filtering could not match that applied to full-length reads. Sequences were annotated with PyIR, a Python wrapper for IgBLAST v1.9, and V/J genes and CDR3 were assigned using IMGT germline references. Reads were filtered out if the reads had weak V/J assignments (E-value above 1e-6), no CDR3, stop codons, out-of-frame junctions, or ambiguous translated residues. V3J clonotypes were defined by identical inferred V gene, J gene, and CDR3 amino acid sequence. To compute the percentage overlap between repertoires, the number of shared unique clonotypes was divided by the size of the smaller repertoire. Richness of each repertoire was evaluated using RTK rarefaction, the Chao1 estimator, and Recon v2.1 estimates of unobserved clonotypes. Generation probabilities for all TCRbeta clonotypes obtained by the gDNA method from four donors were computed using OLGA. Not all clones reach the TCRdb copy of this immuneACCESS table, which keeps in-frame sequences only. Checked studies attribute under half of the gap to unresolved V genes and leave the rest unexplained. V and J calls and clone size are those listed in that table; D and trimming were worked out from the DNA. The sample table lists some 740,000 clones, more than 85% of them with a count of one. Jointly, the top ten make up 24% of the sample.

Overall study results and their limits: Sharing across several donors was observed for around 5% of naive CD4, around 3.5% of naive CD8, around 2.5% of memory CD4, and approximately 0.41% of memory CD8 clonotypes. Because the study included a small number of donors, the genetic and exposure-history diversity represented was limited. Pairwise subsampling led to the expectation that sequencing depth would affect the degree of clonotype sharing among donors. Sampling was restricted to blood, and TCR repertoires in tissues likely differ from the TCR repertoires found in blood. Larger estimated clonotype richness was generally found for naive subsets than for memory subsets. Compared with non-shared clonotypes, the clonotypes found in all four sorted-subset donors had higher generation probabilities. Rarefaction of sorted-subset datasets indicated incomplete sequencing despite the large sequencing depth.

CD8 naive samples were CD45RO-negative cells positively selected for CCR7, giving a CD45RA+CCR7+ population that excluded TemRA cells. The donors were healthy, HIV-negative adults with no recently reported acute infections or vaccinations. Every donor was a Caucasian adult residing in Nashville, Tennessee, USA. Blood was obtained by leukapheresis, after which PBMCs were separated by Ficoll-Histopaque density gradient centrifugation and cryopreserved in liquid nitrogen vapor phase. Analytical flow cytometry was used to check the purity and quantity of every magnetically sorted T cell population. Each sorted fraction had its genomic DNA isolated and then quantified by UV absorbance on a Nanodrop 2000c.

The sequencing sample was made of naive CD8+ T cells sorted from blood. Interpreted using the paper, the cell subset or site label stands for: CD45RA+CCR7+. This clonotype was sampled from a man aged 25-40 years in good health. The V gene is TRBV6-5 and the J gene is TRBJ1-4; the central 11 bases match TRBD1. The DNA reads as follows: TGTGCCAGCAGTTACGGGACAGGGGGTCAAAAACTGTTTTTT. This is translated as CASSYGTGGQKLFF.